This T cell receptor (beta chain) came from a study of cytotoxic CD8 clonotypes in ibrutinib-treated CLL. Points from the study as a whole: On treatment, the uncommon public clonotypes contracted or remained stable.

Data came from immunoSEQ multiplex PCR; TCRdb stores just in-frame clones and leaves some out. The sample lists approximately 340,000 clones, 67% occurring once. The germline V gene has CDR1 MGHRA and CDR2 YSYEKL. The CDR3 loop spans 15 amino acids. Trimming took 4 bases from V and 4 from J; bases not matched to a gene: 6. A word on this clone: Its cognate antigen is unknown.

The clonotype comes from a human donor with chronic lymphocytic leukemia. The V gene is TRBV4-1, the J gene TRBJ2-3, with 9 positions matching TRBD1. Sequencing used PBMCs, obtained after 36 months of ibrutinib treatment. The CDR3 loop reads CASSPPGQGPDTQYF. CDR3 nucleotide sequence: TGCGCCAGCAGCCCGCCGGGACAGGGCCCAGATACGCAGTATTTT.